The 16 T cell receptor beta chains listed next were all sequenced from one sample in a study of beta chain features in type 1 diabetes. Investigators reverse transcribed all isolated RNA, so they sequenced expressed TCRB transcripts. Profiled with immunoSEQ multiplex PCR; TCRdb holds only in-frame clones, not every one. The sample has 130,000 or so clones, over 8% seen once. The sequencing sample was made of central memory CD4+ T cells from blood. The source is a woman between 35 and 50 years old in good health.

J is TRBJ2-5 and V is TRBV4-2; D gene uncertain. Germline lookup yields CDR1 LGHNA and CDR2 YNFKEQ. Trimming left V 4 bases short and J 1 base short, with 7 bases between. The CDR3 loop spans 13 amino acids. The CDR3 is CASSPVPQETQYF. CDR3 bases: TGTGCCAGCAGCCCGGTACCCCAAGAGACCCAGTACTTC.

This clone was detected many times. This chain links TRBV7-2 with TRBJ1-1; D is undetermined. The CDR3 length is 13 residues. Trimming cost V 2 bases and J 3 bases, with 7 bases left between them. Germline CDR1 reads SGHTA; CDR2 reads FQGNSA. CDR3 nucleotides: TGTGCCAGCAGCTTAACTCGGGACACTGAAGCTTTCTTT. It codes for CASSLTRDTEAFF.

CDR3 sequence (DNA): TGTGCCAGCAGCCAAGATAGAGGCACGGTCTATCAGCCCCAGCATTTT. Protein sequence: CASSQDRGTVYQPQHF. The chain recombines TRBV4-2 with TRBJ1-5; D remains unclear. Germline V lookup: CDR1 LGHNA, CDR2 YNFKEQ. The V end lost 0 bases, the J end lost 5 bases, and 14 bases lay between the germline ends. The CDR3 runs to 16 residues.

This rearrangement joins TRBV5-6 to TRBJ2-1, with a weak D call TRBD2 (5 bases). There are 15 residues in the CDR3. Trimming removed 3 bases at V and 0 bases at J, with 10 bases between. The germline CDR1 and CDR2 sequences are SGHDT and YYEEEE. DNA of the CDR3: TGTGCCAGCAGCTACACCACTAGCTCCTACAATGAGCAGTTCTTC. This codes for CASSYTTSSYNEQFF.

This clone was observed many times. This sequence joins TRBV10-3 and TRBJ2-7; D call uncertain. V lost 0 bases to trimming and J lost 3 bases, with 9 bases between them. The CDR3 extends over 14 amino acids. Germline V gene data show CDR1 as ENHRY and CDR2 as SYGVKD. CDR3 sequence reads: CAISESSGVYEQYF. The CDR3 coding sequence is TGTGCCATCAGTGAGTCGTCAGGCGTCTACGAGCAGTACTTC.

CDR3 sequence (DNA): TGTGCCAGTAGTATGGCTGCCAGGGAAGCTTTCTTT. Its protein product is CASSMAAREAFF. The chain uses TRBV19 and TRBJ1-1; no definite D call. CDR3 length: 12 amino acids. The germline V gene encodes CDR1 LNHDA and CDR2 SQIVND (reference sequence). With 3 bases removed from V and 8 bases from J, the gap between germline ends came to 10 bases.

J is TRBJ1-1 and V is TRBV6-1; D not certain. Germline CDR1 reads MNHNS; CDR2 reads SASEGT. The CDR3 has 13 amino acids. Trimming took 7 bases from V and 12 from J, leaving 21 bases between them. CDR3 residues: CASTITLQSSPFF. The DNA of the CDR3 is TGTGCCAGCACCATTACGCTACAGAGCTCTCCTTTCTTT.

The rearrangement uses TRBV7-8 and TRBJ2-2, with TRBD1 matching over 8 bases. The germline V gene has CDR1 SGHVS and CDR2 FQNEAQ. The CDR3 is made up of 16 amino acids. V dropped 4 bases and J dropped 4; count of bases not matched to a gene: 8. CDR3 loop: CASSSGGGTGTGELFF. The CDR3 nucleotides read TGTGCCAGCAGCTCCGGAGGAGGGACAGGCACCGGGGAGCTGTTTTTT.

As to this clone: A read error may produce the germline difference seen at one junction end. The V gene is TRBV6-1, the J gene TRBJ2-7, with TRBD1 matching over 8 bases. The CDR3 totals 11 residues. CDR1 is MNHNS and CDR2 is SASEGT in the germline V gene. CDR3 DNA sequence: TGTGCCATCAGTGAGACGGGACAGGTAGGCTTC. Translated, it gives CAISETGQVGF.

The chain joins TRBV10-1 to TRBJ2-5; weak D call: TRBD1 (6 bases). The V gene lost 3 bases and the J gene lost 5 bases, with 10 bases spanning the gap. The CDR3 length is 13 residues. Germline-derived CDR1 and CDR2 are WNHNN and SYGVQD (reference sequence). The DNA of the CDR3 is TGCGCCAGCAGTGATACAGGGATGGAGACCCAGTACTTC. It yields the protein CASSDTGMETQYF.

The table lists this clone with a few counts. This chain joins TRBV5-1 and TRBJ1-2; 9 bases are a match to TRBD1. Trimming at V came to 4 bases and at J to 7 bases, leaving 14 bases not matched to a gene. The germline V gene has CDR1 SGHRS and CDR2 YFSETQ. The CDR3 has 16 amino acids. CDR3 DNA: TGCGCCAGCAGCCCGGGACAGGGAGGCCCGCGGAGTGGCTACACCTTC. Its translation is CASSPGQGGPRSGYTF.

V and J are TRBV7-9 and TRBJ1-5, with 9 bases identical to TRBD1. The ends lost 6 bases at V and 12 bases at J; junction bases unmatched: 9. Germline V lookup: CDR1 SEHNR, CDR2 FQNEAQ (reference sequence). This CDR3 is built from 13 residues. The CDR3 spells CASRFFGTGHQHF. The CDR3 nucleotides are TGTGCCAGCAGATTCTTCGGGACAGGGCACCAGCATTTT.

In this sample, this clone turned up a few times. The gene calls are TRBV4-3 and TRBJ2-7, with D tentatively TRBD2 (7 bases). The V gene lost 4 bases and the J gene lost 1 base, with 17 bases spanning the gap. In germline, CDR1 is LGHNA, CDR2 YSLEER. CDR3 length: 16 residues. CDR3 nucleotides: TGCGCCAGCAGCCGCGGGGAGGGGGATTTGTCCTACGAGCAGTACTTC. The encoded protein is CASSRGEGDLSYEQYF.

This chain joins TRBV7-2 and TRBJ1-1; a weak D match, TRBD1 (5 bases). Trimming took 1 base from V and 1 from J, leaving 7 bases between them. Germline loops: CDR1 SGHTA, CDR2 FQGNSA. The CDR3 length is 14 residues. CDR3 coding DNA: TGTGCCAGCAGCTTAGGGCAGGGGAACACTGAAGCTTTCTTT. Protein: CASSLGQGNTEAFF. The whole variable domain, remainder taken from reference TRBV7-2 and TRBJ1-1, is GAGVSQSPSNKVTEKGKDVELRCDPISGHTALYWYRQSLGQGLEFLIYFQGNSAPDKSGLPSDRFSAERTGGSVSTLTIQRTQQEDSAVYLCASSLGQGNTEAFFGQGTRLTVV.

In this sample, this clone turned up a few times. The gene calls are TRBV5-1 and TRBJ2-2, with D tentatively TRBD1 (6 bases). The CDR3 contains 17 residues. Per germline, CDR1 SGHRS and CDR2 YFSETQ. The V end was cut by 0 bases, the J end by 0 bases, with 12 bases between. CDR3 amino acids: CASSLAKSGANTGELFF. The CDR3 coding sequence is TGCGCCAGCAGCTTGGCCAAGTCAGGGGCGAACACCGGGGAGCTGTTTTTT.

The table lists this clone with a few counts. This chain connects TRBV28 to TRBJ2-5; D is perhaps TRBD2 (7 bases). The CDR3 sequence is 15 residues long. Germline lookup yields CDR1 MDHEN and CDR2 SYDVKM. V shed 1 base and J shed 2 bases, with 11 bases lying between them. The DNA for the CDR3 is TGTGCCAGCAGTTTATCGGGGGGCGGACAAGAGACCCAGTACTTC. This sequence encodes CASSLSGGGQETQYF.